This T cell receptor beta chain was sequenced in a study of T cell responses to AZD1222 COVID-19 vaccine. Study-level results: Unmutated regions of variants are reportedly targeted by nearly half of spike-specific TCRs. Spike-specific TCR breadth rose after two AZD1222 doses, and depth rose as well. Dominant at 160-218 and 743-854, vaccine-associated CD4 TCRs also spanned spike.

The CDR3 has 14 amino acids. Germline-derived CDR1 and CDR2 are MNHNY and SVGAGI (reference sequence). Trimming at V came to 6 bases and at J to 5 bases, leaving 9 bases not matched to a gene. Note on this clone: The target antigen is unknown.

The table came from immunoSEQ multiplex PCR; TCRdb's copy has only in-frame clones and leaves some out. The table has some 200,000 clones, roughly 90% seen once; the top ten hold around 3.7%. The chain recombines TRBV6-6 with TRBJ2-5, with TRBD1 identical over 7 bases. The receptor was isolated from an adult who received the AZD1222 COVID-19 vaccine. Here the sequenced sample was peripheral blood, taken 28 days after the second AZD1222 dose. In DNA, the CDR3 is TGTGCCAGCAGACACACAGGGGAGTGGGAGACCCAGTACTTC. Encoded protein: CASRHTGEWETQYF.